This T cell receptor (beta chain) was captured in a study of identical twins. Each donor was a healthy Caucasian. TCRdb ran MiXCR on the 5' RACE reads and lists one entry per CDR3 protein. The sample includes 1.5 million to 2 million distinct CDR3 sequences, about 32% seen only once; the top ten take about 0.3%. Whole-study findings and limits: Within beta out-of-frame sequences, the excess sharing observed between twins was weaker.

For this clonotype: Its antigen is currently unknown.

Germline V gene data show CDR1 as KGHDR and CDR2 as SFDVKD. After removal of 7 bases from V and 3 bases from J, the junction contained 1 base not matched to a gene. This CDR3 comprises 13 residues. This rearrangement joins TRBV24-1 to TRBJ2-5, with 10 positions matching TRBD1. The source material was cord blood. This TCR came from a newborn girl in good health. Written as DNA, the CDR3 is TGTGCCACCAGAGGGACAGGGGAAGAGACCCAGTACTTC. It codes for CATRGTGEETQYF.